This T cell receptor (beta chain) was retrieved from a study of blood T cell repertoires in COVID-19. The wider study: Some COVID-19 samples were acute and others convalescent; all came from the United States, Italy and Spain. The cDNA or gDNA used as material had been derived from T cells, B-cell-depleted T cells, or PBMCs.

Germline values: CDR1 LGHDT, CDR2 YNNKEL (reference sequence). This CDR3 spans 14 amino acids. Trimming cost V 6 bases and J 8 bases; bases outside gene matches: 10. Original handling: Reference gene primer amplification in the assay estimated nucleated cell counts. Only in-frame clones appear in the TCRdb table, and some are missing; sequencing was by immunoSEQ multiplex PCR. Clone size and V and J calls were adopted from that table, with D and trimming inferred from the DNA. The profile covers about 100,000 clones, with about 89% appearing a single time and 2.1% taken by the ten largest. This receptor was identified in a man aged 50 or older with active COVID-19. The chain couples TRBV3-1 (or the pseudogene TRBV3-2) to TRBJ1-2; TRBD1 agrees at 9 bases. Sample: peripheral blood. CDR3 in amino acids: CASSHRGRREGYTF. The CDR3 DNA reads TGTGCCAGCAGTCACAGGGGGCGTCGAGAGGGCTACACCTTC.